This paragraph covers one T cell receptor beta chain sequence. The target of this receptor is not known. Base-call qualities are not available, and no considerably larger clone is one nucleotide away. This specimen comes from a study of cytomegalovirus exposure and HLA in healthy donors listed by TCRdb under 2017. General notes on the study: In an earlier analysis of 587 of the donors, around 290 Gb of sequence data and approximately 120 million unique TCR beta sequences from roughly 180 million T cells were reported. The later analysis used no new phenotypic data to find candidate immune exposures, relying instead on TCR beta sequences and their occurrence across donors. The number of typed donors differed by locus: about 629-630 for A, B, C, DRB1 and DQB1; approximately 530 for DQA1; 606 for DPA1; and about 470 for DPB1. To study patterns of TCR occurrence, a later analysis re-analyzed previously published TCR beta repertoires from several hundred donors and added high-resolution HLA genotyping. Across 398 genotyped donors of the cohort, an average of about 250,000 unique TCR beta nucleotide sequences per donor were sequenced, and roughly a sixth of those sequences were non-productive. HLA typing included class I and class II loci at four-digit resolution. Donor age, sex, ethnicity and CMV serostatus were compiled together with the repertoire data. Among the approximately 400 genotyped donors, around 81% belonged to the genetic ancestry cluster associated with self-reported Caucasian donors. The aim of the study was to test whether cataloging public T cell receptors could identify signatures of past pathogen exposure. A separate validation cohort of approximately 120 different subjects was used in addition to the roughly 720-subject first cohort. The study profiled the T cell repertoires of 550 to 700 subjects by immunosequencing and related them to cytomegalovirus serostatus. A later genetic analysis took genome-wide SNP genotypes for about 55% of the 666 donors and used that subset as a discovery cohort. An earlier analysis of nearly 600 of the donors applied high-throughput TCR beta sequencing to assess whether each TCR beta V gene segment acted as functional or pseudogenic. Four to six DR-DQ haplotypes were handled as single units for association and clustering, since linkage in the cohort was strong. High-throughput TCR immunosequencing, statistical association of individual TCRs with disease status, and machine learning were combined to predict cytomegalovirus infection status. All discovery cohort repertoires had been generated on a single sequencing platform. Roughly 310 gigabases of sequencing data and tens of millions of unique TCR sequences were included in an early release covering about 700 HLA-typed donors.

The cohort was made up of about 670 healthy bone marrow donors. All cohort members were sampled while nominally healthy, although unrecorded immune exposures were likely present. The donor tested CMV seronegative and was one of the 352 seronegative cohort members. Every donor gave a peripheral blood sample, and the peripheral blood mononuclear cells from that sample were used for TCR beta sequencing. The Qiagen DNeasy Blood Extraction Kit was used to extract genomic DNA from the blood cell samples. On the study overall, not on this receptor specifically: In a later analysis, TCR association rates were found to vary across HLA loci, with the most associated TCRs seen for DRB1 alleles and the fewest for HLA-C alleles. A further reported finding was that TCR beta sequences accurately predicted the HLA-A and HLA-B alleles for most subjects in the first cohort. Linkage disequilibrium might explain the correlated functional status among segregating V segments, but an unknown experimental factor could not be excluded. When HLA alleles, especially DR and DQ, strongly co-occurred, attributing TCR associations to individual alleles was difficult. Because HLA typing was unavailable for some donors at each locus, only the typed subset was used in association tests. A few of the identified cytomegalovirus-associated TCR beta chains were confirmed in vitro to be specific for cytomegalovirus antigens. A group of highly shared sequence variants was considered likely to be a technical artifact of the sequencing pipeline. Several of the top co-occurrence clusters appeared to be linked to parvovirus B19, influenza, CMV and Epstein-Barr virus, according to a later analysis. Because counts were too low, about 18 rarely observed V segments, including chromosome 9 orphons, were excluded from the earlier analysis of about 500 of the donors. In a later genetic analysis, a missense DCLRE1C variant was associated with V-gene and J-gene trimming of TCR beta chains, and the association was replicated in an independent cohort. Most CMV-associated TCR beta chains appeared to be HLA-restricted in a later analysis, and the HLA associations seemed to be driven largely by CMV exposure. Across donors, most TCR sequences were observed very rarely, whereas some public TCRs were present in many individuals. Broadly in line with IMGT annotations, most TCR beta V segments showed up in productive rearrangements about 87% or about 30% of the time in an earlier analysis of 450 to 600 of the donors. According to a later genetic analysis, donors in an Asian-associated ancestry cluster had fewer N-insertions in productive TCRs than the approximately 650-donor mean. For the cohort, immune exposure information was limited to CMV serostatus. Presence/absence analyses assumed roughly uniform sequencing depth across donors, an assumption that may not hold. Some IMGT-functional V segments, including TRBV6-2 and TRBV6-3, could not be distinguished by the 87-base-pair reads and were therefore excluded. In both the original and validation cohorts, the classifier was reported to diagnose cytomegalovirus status with high specificity and sensitivity. In a later analysis, HLA-associated TCR beta chains were found to be more clonally expanded and to have lower generation probabilities than equally common non-associated chains. According to the authors, the approach could potentially be generalized to other disease states and immunological phenotypes. A later analysis associated about 17,000 TCR beta sequences with specific HLA alleles at a false discovery rate of 0.05. The cohort was sequenced for TCR beta chains only, and without alpha or paired-chain data the features that could be detected were limited. A total of 150 to 200 TCR beta chains were listed by the study as associated with cytomegalovirus.

For CDR1 and CDR2, the germline V gene lists SGHRS and YFSETQ. CDR3 length: 14 amino acids, cysteine to phenylalanine. Only CDR3 DNA is held: 42 bases, read in frame from base 1. Germline trimming amounts to 1 base on V and 7 bases on J, with 8 as the count of junction bases outside the gene matches. The library was built by means of the immunoSEQ multiplex PCR assay. A mixture of 60 forward primers for TCR Vbeta segments and 13 reverse primers for TCR Jbeta segments was used in the multiplex PCR. Amplification of the CDR3 region of rearranged TCR beta genes was performed with a multiplex PCR assay on genomic DNA. The amplified TCR beta libraries were sequenced on the Illumina HiSeq System as 87-base-pair reads. Per the source publication's procedure: A later analysis counted some 80 million unique TCR beta chains across the 550 to 800 repertoires, and around 9.9 million of these chains were shared by at least two donors. Raw reads were error-corrected and collapsed into unique sequences with a nearest-neighbor algorithm that merged closely related sequences to remove PCR and sequencing errors. V, D and J gene segments were assigned by aligning CDR3 sequences to IMGT reference sequences. For a sequence to be retained, a match of at least six nucleotides to both a V gene segment and a J gene segment was required. A rearrangement counted as productive if the CDR3 had no stop codons and remained in frame with V and J, and every other rearrangement counted as non-productive. Following IMGT convention, CDR3 was defined as the stretch from the second conserved V-encoded cysteine to the conserved J-encoded phenylalanine. In an earlier analysis of around 600 of the donors, sequences lacking an unambiguous match to a single V gene segment were excluded. In an earlier analysis of about 590 of the donors, a V segment was called functional when productive rearrangements were above 56.7%, and segregating when the standard deviation between donors exceeded 5%. A statistical classification framework was built for diagnosing cytomegalovirus status from the catalog of TCR beta chain sequences. In a later analysis, V and J genes were assigned by comparing TCR nucleotide sequences against IMGT/GENE-DB human TR gene sequences. In a later analysis, CDR3 sequences and most-parsimonious VDJ recombination scenarios were assigned using the TCRdist pipeline. In a later analysis, each TCR beta chain was defined by its CDR3 amino acid sequence together with its V-gene family, and reads without a unique V-gene family were excluded. To address suspected cross-contamination and a sequencing artifact, a later analysis removed a few hundred highly shared, low-generation-probability nucleotide sequences. In a later analysis, a clonal expansion index for each public chain was calculated from normalized within-repertoire ranks of inferred template counts. Generation probabilities in a later analysis came from a VDJ recombination model fitted to out-of-frame rearrangements, and those results were checked against IGoR. Hypergeometric tests were used in a later analysis to score TCR-TCR, TCR-HLA and TCR-CMV co-occurrence, with a repertoire-size bias correction applied to the TCR pairs. False discovery rates were estimated in a later analysis by permuting HLA or CMV assignments 20 times. In a later analysis, co-occurring TCRs were grouped using DBSCAN, with TCRdist sequence similarity added in when clustering inside HLA-allele-positive subsets. Repertoires with fewer than 30,000 or more than 120,000 public chains were left out of co-occurrence clustering, as were about five repertoires with anomalous nucleotide sharing. Entries here come from immuneACCESS through TCRdb and include only in-frame sequences with V and J called. Some clones fail to appear in such tables; in the studies checked, an unresolved V gene covers under half of the shortfall, and the cause of the remainder is unknown. That table supplies the V and J calls and clone size; D and trimming were determined from the DNA. The sample yields more than 95,000 clones; approximately 72% were counted once. 2.1% of the sample goes to the ten largest clones.

The source material was PBMCs. The rearrangement combines TRBV5-1 with TRBJ2-7; 7 central bases correspond to TRBD1. This clonotype was sampled from a man younger than 40 in good health and CMV-seronegative. The CDR3 amino acid sequence is: CASSLTQGLREQYF. The DNA reads TGCGCCAGCAGCTTGACACAGGGGTTGAGAGAGCAGTACTTC.